This T cell receptor (beta chain) is from a study of blood T cell repertoires in COVID-19. Study at large: COVID-19 samples, acute and convalescent, were from the United States, Italy and Spain. T cells, B-cell-depleted T cells, or PBMCs provided the cDNA or gDNA that served as material.

Assay: immunoSEQ multiplex PCR; the TCRdb copy retains only in-frame clones and omits some. The repertoire has 150,000 to 200,000 clones, 88% of them found once; the top ten carry approximately 4%. V shed 6 bases and J shed 9 bases, with 17 bases lying between them. This CDR3 has 13 amino acids. The chain couples TRBV12-3 or TRBV12-4 to TRBJ2-5; D perhaps matches TRBD1 (6 bases). This TCR derives from a human donor in a cohort sampled during active COVID-19. Material: peripheral blood. CDR3 sequence: CASRTTGLGAQYF. The CDR3 bases are TGTGCCAGCAGAACGACAGGACTGGGGGCCCAGTACTTC.